These T cell receptor beta chains were read from a single sample in a study of blood T cell repertoires in COVID-19. The data were produced by immunoSEQ multiplex PCR, yet TCRdb's version contains in-frame clones alone and is incomplete. The sample has around 390,000 clones, around nine tenths seen once. The specimen was PBMCs or T cells enriched from blood (not recorded which). These receptors came from a woman aged 50 to 65 who had recovered from COVID-19. The CDR3 runs from the conserved cysteine through the conserved F or W. The order of the fields is D gene, V gene, J gene, clone size, CDR3 DNA, CDR3 protein. D genes are given only for firm matches. Clone size is given for some rows only: seen once, a few or many times, or a class if the clone is expanded.

d_call: NA; v_call: TRBV2; j_call: TRBJ1-1; clone_size: NA; cdr3_nt: TGTGCCAGCAAACCGTTCTTCAGGGAAACTGAAGCTTTCTTT; cdr3_aa: CASKPFFRETEAFF
d_call: TRBD2; v_call: TRBV7-8; j_call: TRBJ2-7; clone_size: NA; cdr3_nt: TGTGCCAGCAGCTTACAGACTAGCGGGGCCACCTACGAGCAGTACTTC; cdr3_aa: CASSLQTSGATYEQYF
d_call: TRBD1; v_call: TRBV4-1; j_call: TRBJ2-7; clone_size: NA; cdr3_nt: TGCGCCAGCAGCCAAGACGGGACAGGGGGCGCCTACGAGCAGTACTTC; cdr3_aa: CASSQDGTGGAYEQYF
d_call: TRBD1; v_call: TRBV4-3; j_call: TRBJ1-2; clone_size: NA; cdr3_nt: TGCGCCAGCAGCCAAGACCCGCATCATAGGTCTTCGGGACAGTATGGCTACACCTTC; cdr3_aa: CASSQDPHHRSSGQYGYTF
d_call: NA; v_call: TRBV10-3; j_call: TRBJ1-5; clone_size: NA; cdr3_nt: TGTGCCATCAGTCAGAGACTCAGCAATCAGCCCCAGCATTTT; cdr3_aa: CAISQRLSNQPQHF
d_call: TRBD1; v_call: TRBV9; j_call: TRBJ2-7; clone_size: NA; cdr3_nt: TGTGCCAGCAGCGGACGAACCGGGACAGGGTTAACCTACGAGCAGTACTTC; cdr3_aa: CASSGRTGTGLTYEQYF
d_call: NA; v_call: TRBV28; j_call: TRBJ1-5; clone_size: NA; cdr3_nt: TGTGCCATCGGACAGCCGAGTGAGTCCCAGCATTTT; cdr3_aa: CAIGQPSESQHF
d_call: TRBD1; v_call: TRBV6-5; j_call: TRBJ1-5; clone_size: NA; cdr3_nt: TGTGCCAGCAGTCGGACAGGGAGGGCCCCGGCCCAGCATTTT; cdr3_aa: CASSRTGRAPAQHF
d_call: NA; v_call: TRBV3-1/TRBV3-2; j_call: TRBJ2-2; clone_size: NA; cdr3_nt: TGTGCCAGCAGACCCGGGACGAACACCGGGGAGCTGTTTTTT; cdr3_aa: CASRPGTNTGELFF
d_call: NA; v_call: TRBV13; j_call: TRBJ2-5; clone_size: NA; cdr3_nt: TGTGCCAGCAGCTTATCCGATGAGCAAGAGACCCAGTACTTC; cdr3_aa: CASSLSDEQETQYF
d_call: NA; v_call: TRBV6-1; j_call: TRBJ1-2; clone_size: NA; cdr3_nt: TGTGCCAGCAGTGAATATGTCAGGGGATCCTATGGCTACACCTTC; cdr3_aa: CASSEYVRGSYGYTF
d_call: TRBD1; v_call: TRBV28; j_call: TRBJ1-2; clone_size: once; cdr3_nt: TGTGCCAGCAGTGTACCGGGACAGGGTAGCTATGGCTACACCTTC; cdr3_aa: CASSVPGQGSYGYTF
d_call: NA; v_call: TRBV28; j_call: TRBJ1-3; clone_size: NA; cdr3_nt: TGTGCCAGCAGTTTCATGAGAGACACCATATATTTT; cdr3_aa: CASSFMRDTIYF
d_call: NA; v_call: TRBV4-3; j_call: TRBJ1-2; clone_size: once; cdr3_nt: TGCGCCAGCAGCCAAGATTCCGGGTCCGACTACACCTTC; cdr3_aa: CASSQDSGSDYTF